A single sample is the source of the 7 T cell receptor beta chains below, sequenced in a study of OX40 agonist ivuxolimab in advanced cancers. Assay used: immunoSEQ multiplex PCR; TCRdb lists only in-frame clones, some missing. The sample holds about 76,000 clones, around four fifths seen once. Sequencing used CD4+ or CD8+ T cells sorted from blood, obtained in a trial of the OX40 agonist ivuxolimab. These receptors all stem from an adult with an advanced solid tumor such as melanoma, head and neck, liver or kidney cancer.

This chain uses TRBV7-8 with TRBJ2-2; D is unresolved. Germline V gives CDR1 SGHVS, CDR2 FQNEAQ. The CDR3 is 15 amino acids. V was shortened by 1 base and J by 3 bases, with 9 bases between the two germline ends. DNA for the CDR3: TGTGCCAGCAGCTTAGAGTCCGCTTACACCGGGGAGCTGTTTTTT. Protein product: CASSLESAYTGELFF.

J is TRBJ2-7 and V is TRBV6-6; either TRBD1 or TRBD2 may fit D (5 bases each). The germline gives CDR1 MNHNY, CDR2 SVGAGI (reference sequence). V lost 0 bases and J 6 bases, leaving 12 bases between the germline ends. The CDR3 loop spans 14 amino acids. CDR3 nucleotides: TGTGCCAGCAGTTACTCGAGGGGTCGGGGCGAGCAGTACTTC. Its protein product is CASSYSRGRGEQYF.

The CDR3 DNA reads TGCGCCAGCAGCCAGACGGGACAGGTTCAAAGGGATGGCTACACCTTC. This encodes CASSQTGQVQRDGYTF. The V and J genes are TRBV4-1 and TRBJ1-2; 8 bases are a match to TRBD1. V lost 3 bases to trimming and J lost 6 bases; unmatched junction nucleotides: 12. Germline V lookup: CDR1 MGHRA, CDR2 YSYEKL. The CDR3 extends over 16 amino acids.

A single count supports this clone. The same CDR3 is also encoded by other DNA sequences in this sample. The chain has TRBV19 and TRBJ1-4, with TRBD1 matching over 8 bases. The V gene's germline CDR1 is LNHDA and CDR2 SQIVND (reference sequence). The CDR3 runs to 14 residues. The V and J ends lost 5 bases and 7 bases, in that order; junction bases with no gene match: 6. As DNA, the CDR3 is TGTGCCAGTAGTCTCCAGGGGGCGCGTGAAAAACTGTTTTTT. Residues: CASSLQGAREKLFF. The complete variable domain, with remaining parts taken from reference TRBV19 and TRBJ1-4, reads DGGITQSPKYLFRKEGQNVTLSCEQNLNHDAMYWYRQDPGQGLRLIYYSQIVNDFQKGDIAEGYSVSREKKESFPLTVTSAQKNPTAFYLCASSLQGAREKLFFGSGTQLSVL.

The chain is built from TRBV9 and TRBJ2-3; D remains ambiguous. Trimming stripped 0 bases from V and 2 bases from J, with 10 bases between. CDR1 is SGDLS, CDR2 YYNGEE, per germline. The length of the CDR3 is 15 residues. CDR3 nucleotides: TGTGCCAGCAGCGTAGGTCGGCCGCACACAGATACGCAGTATTTT. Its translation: CASSVGRPHTDTQYF.

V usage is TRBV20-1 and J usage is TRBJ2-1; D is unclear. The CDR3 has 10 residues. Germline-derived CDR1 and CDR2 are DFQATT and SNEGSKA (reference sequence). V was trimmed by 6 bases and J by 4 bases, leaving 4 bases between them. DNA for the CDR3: TGCAGTGCACAATACAATGAGCAGTTCTTC. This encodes CSAQYNEQFF.

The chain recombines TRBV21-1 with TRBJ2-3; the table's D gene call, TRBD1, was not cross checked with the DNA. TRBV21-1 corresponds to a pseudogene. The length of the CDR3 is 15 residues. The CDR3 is CASSKGYRGTDTQYF. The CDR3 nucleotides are TGTGCCAGCAGCAAAGGATACAGGGGAACAGATACGCAGTATTTT.